This T cell receptor beta chain was found in a study of blood T cell repertoires in COVID-19. At the level of the study: In each case, the material was cDNA or gDNA derived from T cells, B-cell-depleted T cells, or PBMCs.

Assay: immunoSEQ multiplex PCR; the TCRdb copy retains only in-frame clones and omits some. Here the sample spans approximately 400,000 clones, approximately 89% being singletons. Participant age was roughly 18 to 100 years, and participants resided in around 24 US areas. Self-reported history from a screening survey and questionnaire set each donor's cohort. Up to 2 weeks before entering the study, exposed participants had met a COVID-19 case. There are 13 residues in the CDR3. The germline CDR1 and CDR2 sequences are SGHRS and YFSETQ. Unmatched junction bases numbered 3, after V lost 4 bases and J lost 5 bases.

The sample consisted of PBMCs or T cells enriched from blood (not recorded which). This clonotype was obtained from a woman aged 35 to 49 who had been exposed to COVID-19. The chain links TRBV5-1 to TRBJ2-3; 8 nucleotides align to TRBD2. DNA of the CDR3: TGCGCCAGCAGCCCTGCGGGGGGAGATACGCAGTATTTT. This codes for CASSPAGGDTQYF.